Listed below are T cell receptor beta chains from one sample, sequenced in a study of T cells in Graves' hyperthyroidism and ophthalmopathy. Via MiXCR, TCRdb re-called the multiplex PCR reads, giving one row per CDR3 protein. The sample holds about half a million distinct CDR3 sequences, less than 25% seen once. Sequencing input: blood. These receptors were taken from a man aged 18 to 30 with Graves' hyperthyroidism. The CDR3 runs from the conserved cysteine through the conserved F or W. A D gene is named only where the DNA matches it firmly. A clone size is listed for some rows: how often the clone was seen (once, few, many), or a class if it is expanded.

D gene	clone size	J gene	V gene	CDR3 protein	CDR3 DNA
TRBD1	.	TRBJ1-6	TRBV28	CASSFLYTTGYSPLHF	TGTGCCAGCAGTTTCCTCTACACGACAGGGTATTCACCCCTCCACTTT
.	few	TRBJ2-5	TRBV29-1	CSAGPGLRGTQYF	TGCAGCGCTGGTCCGGGGTTGCGCGGGACCCAGTACTTC
TRBD1	many	TRBJ1-1	TRBV7-8	CASSSLTGETEAFF	TGTGCCAGCAGCTCCTTGACAGGGGAGACTGAAGCTTTCTTT
.	few	TRBJ1-6	TRBV4-1	CASSQGPSAGSYNSPLHF	TGCGCCAGCAGCCAAGGACCTTCCGCGGGGTCCTATAATTCACCCCTCCACTTT
.	.	TRBJ2-7	TRBV28	CASSPRAFNEQYF	TGTGCCAGCAGTCCCAGGGCCTTTAACGAGCAGTACTTC
.	.	TRBJ1-3	TRBV6-1	CASNREGGNTIYF	TGTGCCAGCAACAGGGAAGGTGGAAACACCATATATTTT
TRBD2	.	TRBJ2-3	TRBV7-2	CASSLASGGGADTQYF	TGTGCCAGCAGCTTAGCCAGCGGGGGGGGGGCAGATACGCAGTATTTT
.	many	TRBJ1-1	TRBV28	CASSLGRSTEAFF	TGTGCCAGCAGTCTAGGACGAAGCACTGAAGCTTTCTTT
.	many	TRBJ2-7	TRBV6-1	CASSEGTALSYEQYF	TGTGCCAGCAGTGAAGGGACAGCCCTCTCCTACGAGCAGTACTTC
.	many	TRBJ2-7	TRBV6-5	CASSYSQGGEQYF	TGTGCCAGCAGTTACTCGCAGGGAGGCGAGCAGTACTTC
.	many	TRBJ1-5	TRBV20-1	CSARYDGNQPQHF	TGCAGTGCTAGATACGACGGCAATCAGCCCCAGCATTTT
.	.	TRBJ1-2	TRBV3-1	CASSQLTGTDGYTF	TGTGCCAGCAGCCAGCTAACCGGGACCGATGGCTACACCTTC
TRBD2	.	TRBJ2-5	TRBV6-1	CASAVAGTQEETQYF	TGTGCCAGCGCGGTAGCGGGGACCCAGGAAGAGACCCAGTACTTC
.	many	TRBJ1-1	TRBV6-1	CASSPGTSWNTEAFF	TGTGCCAGCAGTCCCGGGACCTCATGGAACACTGAAGCTTTCTTT
TRBD1	many	TRBJ1-1	TRBV6-2/TRBV6-3	CASSYSGQGIGNTEAFF	TGTGCCAGCAGTTACTCGGGACAGGGAATAGGAAACACTGAAGCTTTCTTT
.	few	TRBJ1-1	TRBV29-1	CSVGRVLGTEAFF	TGCAGCGTTGGCCGGGTCCTGGGGACTGAAGCTTTCTTT
TRBD1	many	TRBJ1-2	TRBV7-9	CASSLRTGVPYGYTF	TGTGCCAGCAGCTTAAGGACAGGGGTCCCGTATGGCTACACCTTC
.	.	TRBJ2-4	TRBV7-8	CASSLARSGLAKNIQYF	TGTGCCAGCAGCTTAGCGAGAAGCGGACTAGCCAAAAACATTCAGTACTTC
.	many	TRBJ1-2	TRBV12-3/TRBV12-4	CASSLGTLNYGYTF	TGTGCCAGCAGTTTGGGGACTCTTAACTATGGCTACACCTTC
.	once	TRBJ1-1	TRBV7-4	CASRTVTAFF	TGTGCCAGCAGGACAGTTACAGCTTTCTTT
.	.	TRBJ1-1	TRBV12-3/TRBV12-4	CACRTGTVNTEAFF	TGTGCCTGCAGAACCGGGACGGTGAACACTGAAGCCTTCTTT
TRBD2	.	TRBJ2-5	TRBV12-3/TRBV12-4	CASRTSGGEETQYF	TGTGCCAGCAGGACTAGCGGGGGGGAAGAGACCCAGTACTTC
.	many	TRBJ1-6	TRBV10-3	CAISPYRQKEDSPLHF	TGTGCCATCAGCCCATACCGACAGAAGGAAGATTCACCCCTCCACTTT
.	.	TRBJ2-7	TRBV28	CASSFRQRLDEQYF	TGTGCCAGCAGTTTCAGACAGCGTTTGGACGAGCAGTACTTC
TRBD1	many	TRBJ1-1	TRBV6-1	CASSPRGTGDTEAFF	TGTGCCAGCAGTCCTCGGGGGACAGGGGACACTGAAGCTTTCTTT
.	many	TRBJ2-7	TRBV9	CASGGMDRYEQYF	TGTGCCAGCGGCGGGATGGACCGTTACGAGCAGTACTTC
.	many	TRBJ2-7	TRBV6-2/TRBV6-3	CASSQGVTSYEQYF	TGTGCCAGCTCGCAAGGGGTGACTTCCTACGAGCAGTACTTC
.	many	TRBJ1-1	TRBV5-1	CASSLVDSNTEAFF	TGCGCCAGCAGCTTGGTGGACAGCAACACTGAAGCTTTCTTT
.	many	TRBJ2-5	TRBV28	CASSSTEGETQYF	TGTGCCAGCAGTTCGACAGAGGGAGAGACCCAGTACTTC